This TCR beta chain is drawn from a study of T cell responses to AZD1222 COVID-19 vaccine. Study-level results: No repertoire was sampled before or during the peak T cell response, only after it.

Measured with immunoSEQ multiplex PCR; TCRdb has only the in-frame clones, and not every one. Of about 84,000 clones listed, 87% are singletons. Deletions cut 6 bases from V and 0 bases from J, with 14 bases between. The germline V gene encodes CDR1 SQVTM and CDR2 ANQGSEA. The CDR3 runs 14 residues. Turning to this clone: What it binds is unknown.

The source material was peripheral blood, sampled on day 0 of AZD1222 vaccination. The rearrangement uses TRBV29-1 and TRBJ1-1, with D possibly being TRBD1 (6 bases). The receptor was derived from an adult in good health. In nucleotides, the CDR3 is TGCAGCGTCCACCGAGGGGGGGTGAACACTGAAGCTTTCTTT. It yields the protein CSVHRGGVNTEAFF.